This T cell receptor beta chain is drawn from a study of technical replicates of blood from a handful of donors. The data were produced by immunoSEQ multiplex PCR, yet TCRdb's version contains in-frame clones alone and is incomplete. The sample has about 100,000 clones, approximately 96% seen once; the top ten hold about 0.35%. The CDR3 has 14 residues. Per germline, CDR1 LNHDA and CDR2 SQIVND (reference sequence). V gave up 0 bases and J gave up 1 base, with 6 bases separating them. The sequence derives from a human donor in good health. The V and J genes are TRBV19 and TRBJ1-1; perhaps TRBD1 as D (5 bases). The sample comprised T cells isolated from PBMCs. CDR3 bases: TGTGCCAGTAGTATAGAAAGGGGGAACACTGAAGCTTTCTTT. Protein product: CASSIERGNTEAFF. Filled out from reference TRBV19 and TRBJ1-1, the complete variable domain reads DGGITQSPKYLFRKEGQNVTLSCEQNLNHDAMYWYRQDPGQGLRLIYYSQIVNDFQKGDIAEGYSVSREKKESFPLTVTSAQKNPTAFYLCASSIERGNTEAFFGQGTRLTVV.